One TCR beta chain is described in this entry. The antigen remains undetermined. Naive plus transitional T cells were isolated with anti-CD45RA microbeads from pooled CD4+ and CD8+ T cells. The data stem from a study of relationships among human T cell subsets. Overall study results and limits: Over 50% of CD8+ cytotoxic sequences were in clones over 100 reads; regulatory and Th2 had few.

TCR alpha and beta CDR3s were amplified from mRNA by semiquantitative ARM-PCR. Tagged nested gene-specific primers were used first, then communal superprimers amplified exponentially. TCRdb re-analysed the multiplex PCR reads in MiXCR, keeping a single row per CDR3 protein. This table holds some 7,000 distinct CDR3 sequences, under 70% found once. The receptor's source is a middle-aged man in good health. Sequencing was carried out using naive and transitional (CD45RA+) T cells sorted from blood.

The CDR3 is CASSLRGQNTGELFF. CDR3 bases: TGTGCCAGCAGCTTAAGGGGACAGAACACCGGGGAGCTGTTTTTT. The genes are TRBV11-2 and TRBJ2-2; D is perhaps TRBD1 (6 bases). V lost 2 bases and J lost 1, with 8 bases in between. Per germline, CDR1 SGHAT and CDR2 FQNNGV. The CDR3 covers 15 residues.